Listed below are T cell receptor beta chains from one sample, sequenced in a study of molecular identifiers for immune sequencing clone quantification. In TCRdb, the PCR reads were re-called with MiXCR into one record per CDR3 protein. The sample includes under 800,000 distinct CDR3 sequences, less than 30% of them seen just once. Sequenced sample: naive CD8+ T cells from blood, with Jurkat cell RNA spiked in. The receptors originated from a human donor in good health. Some libraries in this study had Jurkat cell RNA spiked in. CDR3s include the opening cysteine and the closing phenylalanine or tryptophan. Each record gives: V gene, CDR3 protein.

>TRBV5-3
CASSSLKLQDPSSYNEQFF
>TRBV30
CAWKMDRGSADTQYF
>TRBV20-1
CSADDSLSSYEQYF
>TRBV28
CASSTPAAEREANEQFF
>TRBV27
CASSHGTTEYQETQYF
>TRBV29-1
CSVEPRLAGIQETQYF
>TRBV12-3/TRBV12-4
CASSGTGYQPQHF
>TRBV19
CASRDLTNEKLFF
>TRBV14
CASSQASAAIDTQYF
>TRBV2
CASSTRVQGQTDTQYF
>TRBV6-5
CASSYTGTYTDTQYF
>TRBV19
CASSIADGVYEQYF
>TRBV25-1
CASSEFGTYNEQFF
>TRBV6-5
CASRPTGYANYGYTF
>TRBV6-5
CASSSRGDTQYF
>TRBV7-6
CASSLDWTDTQYF
>TRBV6-5
CASSLKGLASETQYF
>TRBV15
CATSSLGGYEQYF
>TRBV5-4
CASSGDPTSYNEQFF
>TRBV27
CASSSLGLAGGETQYF
>TRBV6-1
CASSDWGMSNQPQHF
>TRBV4-1
CASSQGQGWNQPQHF
>TRBV16
CASSQIGLLGGADTEAFF
>TRBV10-1
CASSESVSGGEEETQYF
>TRBV7-6
CASSLEPAGVRQETQYF
>TRBV5-5
CASRLVVETQYF
>TRBV12-3/TRBV12-4
CASSLGGGRGYTF
>TRBV7-9
CASSLEGGRNEQYF
>TRBV4-1
CASSQVASAGYGYTF
>TRBV28
CASSPPYPTRSDTDTQYF
>TRBV20-1
CSGPGGMNTEAFF
>TRBV29-1
CSVLPLDDNEQFF
>TRBV29-1
CSVRPGTVTYEQYF
>TRBV4-3
CASSQGRPGPYGYTF
>TRBV12-3/TRBV12-4
CASSKGSNQPQHF
>TRBV21-1
CASIRRREESYEQYF
>TRBV6-5
CASSYSSQGGYEQYF
>TRBV14
CASSQYQGPPGYGYTF
>TRBV20-1
CSALASGGKETQYF
>TRBV11-2
CASSAGGGLPLHF
>TRBV6-2/TRBV6-3
CASSTPTNDHTDTQYF